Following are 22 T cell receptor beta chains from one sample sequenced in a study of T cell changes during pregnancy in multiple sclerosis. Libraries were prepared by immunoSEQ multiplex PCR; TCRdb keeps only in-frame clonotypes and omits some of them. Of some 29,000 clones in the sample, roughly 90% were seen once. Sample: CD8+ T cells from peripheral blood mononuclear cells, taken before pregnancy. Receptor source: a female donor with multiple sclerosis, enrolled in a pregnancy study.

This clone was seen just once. The CDR3 reads CAWSVGGSGNTIYF. The DNA for the CDR3 is TGTGCCTGGAGTGTAGGGGGTTCTGGAAACACCATATATTTT. The chain is built from TRBV30 and TRBJ1-3, with D perhaps matching TRBD1 (6 bases). This CDR3 is built from 14 residues. Germline V gene sequence: CDR1 GTSNPN, CDR2 SVGIG (reference sequence). V gave up 0 bases and J gave up 1 base, with 7 bases separating them.

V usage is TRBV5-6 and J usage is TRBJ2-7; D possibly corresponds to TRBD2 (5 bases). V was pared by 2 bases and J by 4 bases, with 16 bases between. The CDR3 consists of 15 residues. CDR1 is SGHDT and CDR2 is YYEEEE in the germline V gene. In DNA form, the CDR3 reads TGTGCCAGCAGCTTATCAGACGGGGTTTGGTACGAGCAGTACTTC. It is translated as CASSLSDGVWYEQYF. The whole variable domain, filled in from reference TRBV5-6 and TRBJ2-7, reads DAGVTQSPTHLIKTRGQQVTLRCSPKSGHDTVSWYQQALGQGPQFIFQYYEEEERQRGNFPDRFSGHQFPNYSSELNVNALLLGDSALYLCASSLSDGVWYEQYFGPGTRLTVT.

The CDR3 DNA is TGTGCCAGCAGGACCCTAGCGGGAGGGACAGATACGCAGTATTTT. Amino acid sequence: CASRTLAGGTDTQYF. The J gene is TRBJ2-3, the V gene TRBV6-5; 12 positions match TRBD2. CDR1 MNHEY and CDR2 SVGAGI come from the germline V gene. This CDR3 is built from 15 residues. J gave up 3 bases and V 6 bases, and 4 bases lay outside the gene matches.

The CDR3 DNA reads as TGTGCCACCAGCACCTATGGTGGGACTAGCATAAACCAAGAGACCCAGTACTTC. This codes for CATSTYGGTSINQETQYF. The chain has TRBV15 and TRBJ2-5; TRBD2 matches 9 bases. Germline-derived CDR1 and CDR2 are LNHNV and YYDKDF (reference sequence). The CDR3 spans 18 residues. With 4 bases clipped from V and 0 bases from J, the junction kept 12 bases outside the gene matches.

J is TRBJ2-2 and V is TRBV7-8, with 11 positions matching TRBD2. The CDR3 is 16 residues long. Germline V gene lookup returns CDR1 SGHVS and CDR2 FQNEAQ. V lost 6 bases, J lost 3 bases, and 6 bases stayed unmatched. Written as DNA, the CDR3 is TGTGCCAGCAGAATACTAGCGGGAGCGTACACCGGGGAGCTGTTTTTT. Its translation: CASRILAGAYTGELFF.

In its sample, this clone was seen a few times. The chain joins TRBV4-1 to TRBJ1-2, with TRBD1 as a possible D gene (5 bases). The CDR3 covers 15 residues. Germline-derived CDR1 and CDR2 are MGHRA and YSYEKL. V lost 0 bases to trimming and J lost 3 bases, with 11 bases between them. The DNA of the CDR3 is TGCGCCAGCAGCCAAGAGCCGGGGACTCACTATGGCTACACCTTC. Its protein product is CASSQEPGTHYGYTF.

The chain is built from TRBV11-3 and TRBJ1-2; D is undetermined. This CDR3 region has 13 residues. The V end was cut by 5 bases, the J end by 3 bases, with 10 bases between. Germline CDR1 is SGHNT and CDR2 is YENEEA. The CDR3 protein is CASSAMTDYGYTF. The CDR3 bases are TGTGCCAGCAGCGCGATGACTGACTATGGCTACACCTTC.

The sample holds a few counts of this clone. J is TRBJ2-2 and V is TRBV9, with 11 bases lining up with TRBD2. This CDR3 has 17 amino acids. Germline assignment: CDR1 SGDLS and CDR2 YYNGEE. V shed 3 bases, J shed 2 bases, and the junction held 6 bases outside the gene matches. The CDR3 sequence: CASSDSTSGVNTGELFF. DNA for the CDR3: TGTGCCAGCAGCGACTCGACTAGCGGGGTCAACACCGGGGAGCTGTTTTTT. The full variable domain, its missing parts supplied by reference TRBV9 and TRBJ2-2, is DSGVTQTPKHLITATGQRVTLRCSPRSGDLSVYWYQQSLDQGLQFLIQYYNGEERAKGNILERFSAQQFPDLHSELNLSSLELGDSALYFCASSDSTSGVNTGELFFGEGSRLTVL.

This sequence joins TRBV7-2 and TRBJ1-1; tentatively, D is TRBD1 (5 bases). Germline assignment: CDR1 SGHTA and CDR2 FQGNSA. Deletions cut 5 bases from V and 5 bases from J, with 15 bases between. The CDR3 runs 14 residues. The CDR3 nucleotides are TGTGCCAGCAGCCCGGGGGTCTTGGATACTGAAGCTTTCTTT. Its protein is CASSPGVLDTEAFF. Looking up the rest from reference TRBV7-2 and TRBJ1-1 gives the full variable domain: GAGVSQSPSNKVTEKGKDVELRCDPISGHTALYWYRQSLGQGLEFLIYFQGNSAPDKSGLPSDRFSAERTGGSVSTLTIQRTQQEDSAVYLCASSPGVLDTEAFFGQGTRLTVV.

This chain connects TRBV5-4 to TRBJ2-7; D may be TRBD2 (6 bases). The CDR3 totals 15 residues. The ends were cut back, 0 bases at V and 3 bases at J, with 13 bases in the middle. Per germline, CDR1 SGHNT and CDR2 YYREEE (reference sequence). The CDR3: CASSLARDSGYEQYF. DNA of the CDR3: TGTGCCAGCAGCTTGGCCAGAGATAGCGGCTACGAGCAGTACTTC.

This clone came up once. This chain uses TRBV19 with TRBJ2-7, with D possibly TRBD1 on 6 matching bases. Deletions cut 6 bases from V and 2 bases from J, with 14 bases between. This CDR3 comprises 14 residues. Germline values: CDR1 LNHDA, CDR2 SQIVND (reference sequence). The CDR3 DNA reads TGTGCCAGTAGGAAGGACCGGGACACCTACGAGCAGTACTTC. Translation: CASRKDRDTYEQYF. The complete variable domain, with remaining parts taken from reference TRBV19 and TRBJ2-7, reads DGGITQSPKYLFRKEGQNVTLSCEQNLNHDAMYWYRQDPGQGLRLIYYSQIVNDFQKGDIAEGYSVSREKKESFPLTVTSAQKNPTAFYLCASRKDRDTYEQYFGPGTRLTVT.

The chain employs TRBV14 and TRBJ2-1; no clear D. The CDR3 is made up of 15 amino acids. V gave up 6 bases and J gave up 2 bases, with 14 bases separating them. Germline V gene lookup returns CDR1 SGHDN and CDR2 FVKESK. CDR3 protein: CASSLYNPAYNEQFF. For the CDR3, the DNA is TGTGCCAGCAGTCTCTATAACCCCGCCTACAATGAGCAGTTCTTC.

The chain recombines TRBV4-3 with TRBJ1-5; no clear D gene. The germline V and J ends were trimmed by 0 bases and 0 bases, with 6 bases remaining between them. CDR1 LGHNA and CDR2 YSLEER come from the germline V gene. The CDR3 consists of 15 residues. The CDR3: CASSQDRYSNQPQHF. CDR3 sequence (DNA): TGCGCCAGCAGCCAAGATCGTTATAGCAATCAGCCCCAGCATTTT.

The CDR3 DNA reads as TGTGCCAGTAGTGACCTAGGGGTATCCTACAATGAGCAGTTCTTC. Its translation: CASSDLGVSYNEQFF. The chain has TRBV19 and TRBJ2-1, with a tentative D call TRBD1 (5 bases). The CDR3 totals 15 residues. Trimming pared 5 bases from V and 1 base from J, leaving 12 bases between. Germline-derived CDR1 and CDR2 are LNHDA and SQIVND (reference sequence).

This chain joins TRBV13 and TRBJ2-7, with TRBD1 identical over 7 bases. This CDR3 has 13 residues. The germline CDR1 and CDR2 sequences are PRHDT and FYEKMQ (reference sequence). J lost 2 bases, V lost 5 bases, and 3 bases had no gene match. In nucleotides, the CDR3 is TGTGCCAGCAGCGACAGGGTGACCTACGAGCAGTACTTC. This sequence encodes CASSDRVTYEQYF.

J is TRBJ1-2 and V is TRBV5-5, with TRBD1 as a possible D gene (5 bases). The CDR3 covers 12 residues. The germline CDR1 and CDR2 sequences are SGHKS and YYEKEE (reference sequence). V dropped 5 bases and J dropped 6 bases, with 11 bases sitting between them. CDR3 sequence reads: CASSYLGDGYTF. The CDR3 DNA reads TGTGCCAGCAGTTACCTAGGGGATGGCTACACCTTC. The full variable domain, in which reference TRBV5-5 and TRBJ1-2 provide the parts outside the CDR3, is DAGVTQSPTHLIKTRGQQVTLRCSPISGHKSVSWYQQVLGQGPQFIFQYYEKEERGRGNFPDRFSARQFPNYSSELNVNALLLGDSALYLCASSYLGDGYTFGSGTRLTVV.

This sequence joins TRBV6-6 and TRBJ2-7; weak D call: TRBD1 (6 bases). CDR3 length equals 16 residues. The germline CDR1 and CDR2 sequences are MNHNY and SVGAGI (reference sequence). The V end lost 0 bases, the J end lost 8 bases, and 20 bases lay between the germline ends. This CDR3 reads CASSYSLVRGTGKQYF. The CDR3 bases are TGTGCCAGCAGTTACTCGTTGGTCAGGGGCACGGGGAAGCAGTACTTC.

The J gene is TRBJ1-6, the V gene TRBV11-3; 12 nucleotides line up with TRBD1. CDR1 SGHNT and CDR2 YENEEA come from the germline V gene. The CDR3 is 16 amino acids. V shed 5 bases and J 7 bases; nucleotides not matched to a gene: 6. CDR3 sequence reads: CASSGGTGGWNSPLHF. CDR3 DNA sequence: TGTGCCAGCAGCGGGGGGACAGGGGGCTGGAATTCACCCCTCCACTTT. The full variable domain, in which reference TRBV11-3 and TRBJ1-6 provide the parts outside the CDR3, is EAGVVQSPRYKIIEKKQPVAFWCNPISGHNTLYWYLQNLGQGPELLIRYENEEAVDDSQLPKDRFSAERLKGVDSTLKIQPAELGDSAVYLCASSGGTGGWNSPLHFGNGTRLTVT.

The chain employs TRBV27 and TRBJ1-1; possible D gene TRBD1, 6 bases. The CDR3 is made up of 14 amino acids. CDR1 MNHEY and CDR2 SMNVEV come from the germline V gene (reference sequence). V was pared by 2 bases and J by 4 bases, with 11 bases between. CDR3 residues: CASSLGQLSTEAFF. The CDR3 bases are TGTGCCAGCAGTTTAGGACAGTTGTCCACTGAAGCTTTCTTT.

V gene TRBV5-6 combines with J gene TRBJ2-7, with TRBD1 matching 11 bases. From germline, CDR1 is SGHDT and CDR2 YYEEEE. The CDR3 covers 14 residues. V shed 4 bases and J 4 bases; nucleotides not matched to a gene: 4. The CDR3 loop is CASSVGQGAYEQYF. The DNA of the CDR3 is TGTGCCAGCAGCGTAGGACAGGGGGCATACGAGCAGTACTTC.

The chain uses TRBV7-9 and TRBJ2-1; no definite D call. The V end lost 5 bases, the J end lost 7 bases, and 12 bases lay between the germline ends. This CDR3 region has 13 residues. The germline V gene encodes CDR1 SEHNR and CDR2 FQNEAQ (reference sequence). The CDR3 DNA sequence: TGTGCCAGCAGCCATAGTCGTTCAAATGAGCAGTTCTTC. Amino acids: CASSHSRSNEQFF.

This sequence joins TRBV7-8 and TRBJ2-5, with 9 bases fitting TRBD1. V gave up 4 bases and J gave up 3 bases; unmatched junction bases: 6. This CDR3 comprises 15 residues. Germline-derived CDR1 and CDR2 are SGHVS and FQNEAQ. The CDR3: CASSWGTGREETQYF. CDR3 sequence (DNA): TGTGCCAGCAGCTGGGGGACAGGGAGGGAAGAGACCCAGTACTTC.